This T cell receptor beta chain was recovered during a study of T cell responses to AZD1222 COVID-19 vaccine. The study's findings and limits: Donors, mostly white British, included more females; clonal diversity was possibly underestimated. Only a handful of AZD1222 recipients, more than 5 in all, had baseline seropositivity. All repertoire sampling was performed exclusively after the peak T cell response. At 160-218 and 743-854, vaccine-associated CD4 TCRs were dominant, and they spanned spike.

As concerns this clone: Its specificity is not known.

Profiled with immunoSEQ multiplex PCR; TCRdb holds only in-frame clones, not every one. The table lists about 150,000 clones, 85% to 95% of them singletons. Trimming shortened V by 2 bases and J by 5 bases, and 19 bases separated the two germline ends. CDR1 MGHRA and CDR2 YSYEKL come from the germline V gene. This CDR3 contains 17 residues. This specimen consisted of peripheral blood, obtained 28 days after the second AZD1222 dose. The clonotype comes from an adult who received the AZD1222 COVID-19 vaccine. This chain links TRBV4-1 with TRBJ1-5, with a possible D match to TRBD1 (6 bases). CDR3 in amino acids: CASSQRRLAGEDQPQHF. CDR3 DNA: TGCGCCAGCAGCCAACGCCGTTTGGCAGGGGAGGATCAGCCCCAGCATTTT.